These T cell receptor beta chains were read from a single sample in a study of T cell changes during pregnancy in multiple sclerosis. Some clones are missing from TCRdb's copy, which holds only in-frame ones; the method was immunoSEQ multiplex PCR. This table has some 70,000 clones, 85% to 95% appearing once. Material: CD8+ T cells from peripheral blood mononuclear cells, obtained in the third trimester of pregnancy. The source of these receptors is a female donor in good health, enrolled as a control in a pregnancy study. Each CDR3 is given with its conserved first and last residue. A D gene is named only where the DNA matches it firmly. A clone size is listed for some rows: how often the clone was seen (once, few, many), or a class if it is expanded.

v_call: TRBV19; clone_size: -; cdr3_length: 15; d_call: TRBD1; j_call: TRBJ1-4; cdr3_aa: CASSILVQGNEKLFF; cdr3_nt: TGTGCCAGTAGTATATTGGTACAGGGGAATGAAAAACTGTTTTTT
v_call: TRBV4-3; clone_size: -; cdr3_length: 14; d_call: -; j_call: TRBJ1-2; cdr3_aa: CASSQDREGNGYTF; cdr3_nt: TGCGCCAGCAGCCAAGACCGGGAAGGGAATGGCTACACCTTC
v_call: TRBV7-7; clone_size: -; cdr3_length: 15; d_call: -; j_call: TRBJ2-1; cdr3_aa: CASSLSDSSYNEQFF; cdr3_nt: TGTGCCAGCAGCTTATCGGACAGCTCCTACAATGAGCAGTTCTTC
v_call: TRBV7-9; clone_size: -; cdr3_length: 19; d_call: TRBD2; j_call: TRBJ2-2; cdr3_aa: CASSSLASGGAWNTGELFF; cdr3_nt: TGTGCCAGCAGCTCTCTGGCTAGCGGGGGGGCCTGGAACACCGGGGAGCTGTTTTTT
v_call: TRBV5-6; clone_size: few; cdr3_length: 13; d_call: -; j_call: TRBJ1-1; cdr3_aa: CASSLTGRPEAFF; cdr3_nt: TGTGCCAGCAGCTTGACAGGGCGGCCTGAAGCTTTCTTT
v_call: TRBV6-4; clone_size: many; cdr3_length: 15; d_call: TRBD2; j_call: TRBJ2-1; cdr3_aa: CASSEEAGGRDEQFF; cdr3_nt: TGTGCCAGCAGTGAGGAAGCGGGGGGGCGGGATGAGCAGTTCTTC
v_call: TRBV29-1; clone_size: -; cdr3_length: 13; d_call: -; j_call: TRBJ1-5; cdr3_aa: CSVAGLGNQPQHF; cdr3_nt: TGCAGCGTTGCAGGTTTAGGCAATCAGCCCCAGCATTTT
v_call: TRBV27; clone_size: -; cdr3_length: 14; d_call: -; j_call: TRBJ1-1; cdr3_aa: CASSPRGDGTEAFF; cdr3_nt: TGTGCCAGCAGCCCCAGGGGTGACGGCACTGAAGCTTTCTTT
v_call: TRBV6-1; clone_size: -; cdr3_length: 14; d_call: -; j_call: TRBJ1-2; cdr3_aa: CASMQKYPNYGYTF; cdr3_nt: TGTGCCAGCATGCAGAAATACCCTAACTATGGCTACACCTTC
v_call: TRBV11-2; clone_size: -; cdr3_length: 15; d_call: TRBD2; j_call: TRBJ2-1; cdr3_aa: CASSPPPSGKYEQFF; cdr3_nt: TGTGCCAGCAGCCCCCCTCCTAGCGGGAAGTATGAGCAGTTCTTC
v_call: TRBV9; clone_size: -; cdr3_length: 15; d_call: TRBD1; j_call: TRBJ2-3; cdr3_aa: CASSVGDSRTDTQYF; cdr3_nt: TGTGCCAGCAGCGTAGGGGACAGTCGCACAGATACGCAGTATTTT
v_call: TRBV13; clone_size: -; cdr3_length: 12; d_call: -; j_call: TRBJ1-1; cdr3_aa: CASSLQRTEAFF; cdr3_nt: TGTGCCAGCAGCTTACAGAGGACTGAAGCTTTCTTT
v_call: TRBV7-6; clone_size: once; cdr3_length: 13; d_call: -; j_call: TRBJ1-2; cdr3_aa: CASSSGSPYGYTF; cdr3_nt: TGTGCCAGCAGCTCCGGGTCGCCCTATGGCTACACCTTC
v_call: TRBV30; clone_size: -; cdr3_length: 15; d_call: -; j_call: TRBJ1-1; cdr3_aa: CAWDGGLRGNTEAFF; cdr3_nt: TGTGCCTGGGACGGGGGGCTAAGGGGGAACACTGAAGCTTTCTTT
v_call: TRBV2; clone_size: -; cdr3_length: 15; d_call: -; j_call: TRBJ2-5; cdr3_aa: CASSESSIHQETQYF; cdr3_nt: TGTGCCAGCAGTGAATCTAGCATACACCAAGAGACCCAGTACTTC
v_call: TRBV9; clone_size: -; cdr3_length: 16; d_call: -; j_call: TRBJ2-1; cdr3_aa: CASSAQSGFSYNEQFF; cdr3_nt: TGTGCCAGCAGCGCCCAGAGCGGTTTCTCCTACAATGAGCAGTTCTTC
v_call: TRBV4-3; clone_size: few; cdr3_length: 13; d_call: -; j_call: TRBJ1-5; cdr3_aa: CASSQDSYQPQHF; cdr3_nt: TGCGCCAGCAGCCAAGATTCGTATCAGCCCCAGCATTTT
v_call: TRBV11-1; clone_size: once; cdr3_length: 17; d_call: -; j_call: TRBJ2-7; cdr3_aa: CASSLVRGTLPTYEQYF; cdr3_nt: TGTGCCAGCAGCTTAGTACGGGGAACCTTACCCACCTACGAGCAGTACTTC
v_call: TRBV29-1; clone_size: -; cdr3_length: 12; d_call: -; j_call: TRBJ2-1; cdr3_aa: CSVVGGYNEQFF; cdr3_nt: TGCAGCGTTGTAGGGGGATACAATGAGCAGTTCTTC
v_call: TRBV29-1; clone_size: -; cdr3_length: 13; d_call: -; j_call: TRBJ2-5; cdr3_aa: CSVSPQNQETQYF; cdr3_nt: TGCAGCGTTTCCCCACAGAACCAAGAGACCCAGTACTTC
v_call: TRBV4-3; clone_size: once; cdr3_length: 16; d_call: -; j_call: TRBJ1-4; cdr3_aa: CASSQDVGRKNEKLFF; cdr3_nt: TGCGCCAGCAGCCAAGATGTGGGCAGAAAGAATGAAAAACTGTTTTTT
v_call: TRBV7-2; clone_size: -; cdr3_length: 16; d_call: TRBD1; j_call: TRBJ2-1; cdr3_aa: CASSLVGQGSYNEQFF; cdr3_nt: TGTGCCAGCAGCTTAGTGGGACAGGGCTCCTACAATGAGCAGTTCTTC
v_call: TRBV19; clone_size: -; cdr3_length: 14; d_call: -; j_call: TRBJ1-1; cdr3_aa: CASSIAGVWTEAFF; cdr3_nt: TGTGCCAGTAGTATTGCGGGGGTTTGGACTGAAGCTTTCTTT
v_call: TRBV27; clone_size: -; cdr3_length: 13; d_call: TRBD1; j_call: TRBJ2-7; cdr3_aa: CASSADTGVEQYF; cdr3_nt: TGTGCCAGCAGTGCTGATACAGGGGTCGAGCAGTACTTC
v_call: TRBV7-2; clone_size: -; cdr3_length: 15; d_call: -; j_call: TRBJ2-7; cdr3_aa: CASSFLGVLSYEQYF; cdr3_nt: TGTGCCAGCAGCTTTTTAGGGGTCCTCTCCTACGAGCAGTACTTC
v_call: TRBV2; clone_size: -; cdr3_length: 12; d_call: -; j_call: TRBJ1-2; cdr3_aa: CASVGRNYGYTF; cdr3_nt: TGTGCCAGCGTGGGGAGAAACTATGGCTACACCTTC
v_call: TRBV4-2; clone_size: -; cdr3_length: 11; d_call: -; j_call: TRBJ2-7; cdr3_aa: CASSQGSEQYF; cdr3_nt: TGTGCCAGCAGCCAAGGTAGCGAGCAGTACTTC
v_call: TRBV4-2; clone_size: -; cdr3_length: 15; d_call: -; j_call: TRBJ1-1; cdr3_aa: CASSPGAGMNTEAFF; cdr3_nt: TGTGCCAGCAGCCCCGGAGCAGGGATGAACACTGAAGCTTTCTTT
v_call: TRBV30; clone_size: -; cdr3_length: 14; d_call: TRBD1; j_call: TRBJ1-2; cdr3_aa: CAWKRGTANYGYTF; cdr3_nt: TGTGCCTGGAAGCGGGGGACAGCTAACTATGGCTACACCTTC
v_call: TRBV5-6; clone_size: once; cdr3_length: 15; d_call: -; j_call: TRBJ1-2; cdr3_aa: CASSLERTGPYGYTF; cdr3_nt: TGTGCCAGCAGCTTGGAACGTACAGGTCCCTATGGCTACACCTTC
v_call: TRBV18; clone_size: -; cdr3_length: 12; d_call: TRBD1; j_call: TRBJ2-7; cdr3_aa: CASRQGADEQYF; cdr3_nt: TGTGCCAGCCGACAGGGGGCAGACGAGCAGTACTTC
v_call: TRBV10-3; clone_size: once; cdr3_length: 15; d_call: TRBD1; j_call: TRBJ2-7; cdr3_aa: CAISESETGGTEQYF; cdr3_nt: TGTGCCATCAGTGAGTCGGAGACAGGGGGCACCGAGCAGTACTTC
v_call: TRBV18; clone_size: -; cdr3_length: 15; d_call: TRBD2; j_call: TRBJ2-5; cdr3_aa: CASSPQLAGDETQYF; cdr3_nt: TGTGCCAGCTCACCCCAACTAGCGGGGGATGAGACCCAGTACTTC
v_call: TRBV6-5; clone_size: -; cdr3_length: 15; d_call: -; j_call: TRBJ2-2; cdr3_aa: CASSYSGPRSGELFF; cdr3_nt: TGTGCCAGCAGTTACTCGGGGCCGAGGTCCGGGGAGCTGTTTTTT
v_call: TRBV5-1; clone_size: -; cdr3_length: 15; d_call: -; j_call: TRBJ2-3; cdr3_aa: CASSFRLENTDTQYF; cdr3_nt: TGCGCCAGCAGCTTTAGACTTGAAAACACAGATACGCAGTATTTT
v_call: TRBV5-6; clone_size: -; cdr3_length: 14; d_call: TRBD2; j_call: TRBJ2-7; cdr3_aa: CASSFSGGTYEQYF; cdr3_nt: TGTGCCAGCAGCTTTAGCGGGGGTACCTACGAGCAGTACTTC
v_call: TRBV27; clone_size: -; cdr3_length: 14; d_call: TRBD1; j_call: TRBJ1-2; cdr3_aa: CASSLSGTGDGYTF; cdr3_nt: TGTGCCAGCAGTTTATCCGGGACAGGGGATGGCTACACCTTC
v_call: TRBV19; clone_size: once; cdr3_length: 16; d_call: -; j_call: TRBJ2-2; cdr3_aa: CASKFAGSGLAGELFF; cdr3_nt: TGTGCCAGTAAATTTGCAGGGTCGGGACTGGCCGGGGAGCTGTTTTTT
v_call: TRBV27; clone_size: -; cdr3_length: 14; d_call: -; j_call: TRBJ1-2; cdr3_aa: CASSSRADPRPYTF; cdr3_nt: TGTGCCAGCAGTTCCAGGGCGGACCCGAGGCCCTACACCTTC
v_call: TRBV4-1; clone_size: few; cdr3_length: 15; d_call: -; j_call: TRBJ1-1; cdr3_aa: CASSQVVHDQAEAFF; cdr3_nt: TGCGCCAGCAGCCAAGTAGTACACGACCAGGCTGAAGCTTTCTTT
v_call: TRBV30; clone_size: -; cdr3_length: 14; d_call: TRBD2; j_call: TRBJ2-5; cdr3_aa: CAWSALAGEETQYF; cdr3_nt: TGTGCCTGGAGTGCCCTAGCGGGGGAGGAGACCCAGTACTTC
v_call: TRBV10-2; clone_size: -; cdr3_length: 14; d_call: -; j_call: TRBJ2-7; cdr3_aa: CASSVQGGSYEQYF; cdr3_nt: TGCGCCAGCAGTGTTCAGGGAGGCTCCTACGAGCAGTACTTC
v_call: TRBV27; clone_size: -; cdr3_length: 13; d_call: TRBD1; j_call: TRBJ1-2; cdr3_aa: CASSPGTGNGYTF; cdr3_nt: TGTGCCAGCAGTCCGGGGACAGGGAATGGCTACACCTTC
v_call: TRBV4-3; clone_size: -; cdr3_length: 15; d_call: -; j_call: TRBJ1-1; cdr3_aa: CASSQGQGRNTEAFF; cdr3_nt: TGCGCCAGCAGCCAAGGGCAGGGTAGGAACACTGAAGCTTTCTTT
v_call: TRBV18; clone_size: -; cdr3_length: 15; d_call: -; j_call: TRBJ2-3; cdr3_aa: CASSPMDISTDTQYF; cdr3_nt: TGTGCCAGCTCACCAATGGACATAAGCACAGATACGCAGTATTTT
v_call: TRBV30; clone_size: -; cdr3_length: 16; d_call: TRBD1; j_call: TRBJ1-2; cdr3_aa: CAWSPPPGQGEDGYTF; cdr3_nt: TGTGCCTGGAGTCCTCCGCCGGGACAGGGTGAGGATGGCTACACCTTC
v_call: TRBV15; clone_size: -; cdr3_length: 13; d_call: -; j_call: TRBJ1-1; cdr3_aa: CATSPVMNTEAFF; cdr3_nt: TGTGCCACCAGCCCCGTAATGAACACTGAAGCTTTCTTT
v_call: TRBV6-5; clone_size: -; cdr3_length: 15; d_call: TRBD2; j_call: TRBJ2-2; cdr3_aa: CASSSIAGSTGELFF; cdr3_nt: TGTGCCAGCAGTTCTATAGCGGGGTCCACCGGGGAGCTGTTTTTT
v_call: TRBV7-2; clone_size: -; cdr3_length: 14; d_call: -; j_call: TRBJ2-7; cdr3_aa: CASSLPVGAHEQYF; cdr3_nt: TGTGCCAGCAGCCTACCCGTGGGCGCCCACGAGCAGTACTTC
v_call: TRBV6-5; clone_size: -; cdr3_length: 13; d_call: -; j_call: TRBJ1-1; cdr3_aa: CASSYGEQGGAFF; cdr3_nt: TGTGCCAGCAGTTACGGCGAACAGGGTGGGGCTTTCTTT
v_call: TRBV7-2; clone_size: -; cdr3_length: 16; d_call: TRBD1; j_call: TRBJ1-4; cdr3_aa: CASSEVGTGGREKLFF; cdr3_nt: TGTGCCAGCAGCGAGGTTGGGACAGGGGGGAGAGAAAAACTGTTTTTT
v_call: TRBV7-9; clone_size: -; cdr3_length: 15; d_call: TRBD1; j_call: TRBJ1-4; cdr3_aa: CASRYGQGAREKLFF; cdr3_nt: TGTGCCAGCAGATACGGACAGGGGGCAAGGGAAAAACTGTTTTTT